This T cell receptor (beta chain) appears in the sequencing data of a study of shared clonotypes between healthy human individuals. At the deep level, the assay was run. The repertoire was sequenced with immunoSEQ multiplex PCR; TCRdb's copy has only in-frame clones and lacks some. This sample carries about 230,000 clones, 65% of them seen once, and the ten largest clones take 8.5% to 14%. The V gene's germline CDR1 is SGHNT and CDR2 YYREEE (reference sequence). V dropped 4 bases and J dropped 4 bases, with 11 bases sitting between them. The CDR3 is 14 residues long. The V call is TRBV5-4, the J call TRBJ2-2, with a tentative D call TRBD1 (6 bases). The receptor was derived from a man aged 25-45 years in good health. Source material: memory CD4+ T cells sorted from blood. Subset given: CD45RA-negative fraction. The CDR3 region is CASSAVTGTGELFF. CDR3 bases: TGTGCCAGCAGCGCCGTGACAGGCACCGGGGAGCTGTTTTTT.